These 25 T cell receptor beta chains originate from one sample sequenced in a study of T cell responses to AZD1222 COVID-19 vaccine. Profiled with immunoSEQ multiplex PCR; TCRdb holds only in-frame clones, not every one. This sample has 200,000 or so clones; around 90% occur once, and the top ten carry 0.99%. The source material was peripheral blood, sampled on day 0 of AZD1222 vaccination. The source is an adult in good health.

This clone was seen a few times. The chain joins TRBV15 to TRBJ2-2; TRBD2 is a possible D gene (6 bases). The V gene lost 1 base and the J gene lost 4 bases, with 7 bases spanning the gap. This CDR3 comprises 14 residues. Germline V lookup: CDR1 LNHNV, CDR2 YYDKDF (reference sequence). In DNA form, the CDR3 reads TGTGCCACCAGCAGAGCGGGGGTCACCGGGGAGCTGTTTTTT. This translates into CATSRAGVTGELFF.

The chain uses TRBV15 and TRBJ1-3; D is possibly TRBD1 (6 bases). V was trimmed by 5 bases and J by 3 bases, leaving 17 bases between them. The germline V gene encodes CDR1 LNHNV and CDR2 YYDKDF (reference sequence). This CDR3 has 16 amino acids. The DNA for the CDR3 is TGTGCCACCAGCCCTAACAGGGCTGGGGGTGGAAACACCATATATTTT. Translation: CATSPNRAGGGNTIYF.

V and J are TRBV6-5 and TRBJ1-2, with 9 bases fitting TRBD1. Germline CDR1 is MNHEY and CDR2 is SVGAGI. Germline trimming cut 4 bases from V and 0 bases from J; bases unmatched to any gene: 6. The CDR3 runs 16 residues. The CDR3 here is CASSSGQGKANYGYTF. CDR3 coding DNA: TGTGCCAGCAGTTCGGGACAGGGAAAAGCTAACTATGGCTACACCTTC.

The chain joins TRBV14 to TRBJ1-6; D possibly corresponds to TRBD1 (6 bases). The CDR3 runs 15 residues. The germline gives CDR1 SGHDN, CDR2 FVKESK. Trimming shortened V by 4 bases and J by 6 bases, and 13 bases separated the two germline ends. CDR3 bases: TGTGCCAGCAGCCCTGTGGGGGGCCTTAATTCACCCCTCCACTTT. Protein sequence: CASSPVGGLNSPLHF.

In nucleotides, the CDR3 is TGTGCCAGTAGTCCTCCCGCTCAGGGATTGGCGCCCCTCCACTTT. This sequence encodes CASSPPAQGLAPLHF. This chain joins TRBV19 and TRBJ1-6; the D gene is possibly TRBD1 (5 bases). V shed 5 bases and J shed 13 bases, with 21 bases lying between them. Looked up from germline, CDR1 is LNHDA and CDR2 is SQIVND (reference sequence). The CDR3 has 15 residues.

The chain combines TRBV12-3 or TRBV12-4 with TRBJ2-7; D not certain. The CDR3 is made up of 13 amino acids. Trimming removed 1 base at V and 2 bases at J, with 6 bases between. DNA for the CDR3: TGTGCCAGCAGTTTAGGCCCTGCCTACGAGCAGTACTTC. Translated, it gives CASSLGPAYEQYF.

The chain carries TRBV7-9 and TRBJ2-1, with a tentative D call TRBD1 (6 bases). The CDR3 is made up of 14 amino acids. V lost 4 bases and J 3 bases, leaving 10 bases between the germline ends. Germline V CDR1 and CDR2: SEHNR, FQNEAQ (reference sequence). CDR3 DNA: TGTGCCAGCAGCTCCGGACAGTACTACAATGAGCAGTTCTTC. Encoded protein: CASSSGQYYNEQFF.

This clone was detected once. DNA of the CDR3: TGTGCCAACAAGACGGGACCCTGGAACACCGGGGAGCTGTTTTTT. Protein sequence: CANKTGPWNTGELFF. This rearrangement joins TRBV27 to TRBJ2-2; perhaps D is TRBD1 or TRBD2 (5 bases each). The CDR3 totals 15 residues. Germline V lookup: CDR1 MNHEY, CDR2 SMNVEV (reference sequence). V shed 10 bases and J shed 1 base, with 16 bases lying between them.

This clone was observed a few times. V usage is TRBV28 and J usage is TRBJ2-1; 13 bases agree with TRBD2. V was pared by 4 bases and J by 6 bases, with 12 bases of the junction left unmatched. The CDR3 spans 18 residues. Germline CDR1 reads MDHEN; CDR2 reads SYDVKM. Here the CDR3 reads CASSSTRIGLAGVNEQFF. The CDR3 nucleotides are TGTGCCAGCAGTTCAACGAGGATTGGACTAGCGGGAGTCAATGAGCAGTTCTTC.

The chain is built from TRBV19 and TRBJ2-1; the match to TRBD1 covers 8 bases. CDR1 is LNHDA and CDR2 is SQIVND in the germline V gene (reference sequence). The CDR3 is 15 amino acids. V gave up 3 bases and J gave up 2 bases; unmatched junction bases: 3. The CDR3 nucleotides read TGTGCCAGTAGTATGGCACAGGGGGCCTACAATGAGCAGTTCTTC. It is translated as CASSMAQGAYNEQFF.

The chain uses TRBV24-1 and TRBJ1-5; TRBD1 aligns across 8 bases. This CDR3 spans 16 amino acids. V lost 4 bases, J lost 3 bases, and 7 bases stayed unmatched. CDR1 is KGHDR and CDR2 is SFDVKD in the germline V gene. CDR3 in amino acids: CATSEGQGRNNQPQHF. Here the CDR3 DNA reads TGTGCCACCAGTGAAGGACAGGGCCGTAACAATCAGCCCCAGCATTTT.

This rearrangement joins TRBV6-1 to TRBJ2-3; 8 nucleotides match TRBD1. V gave up 3 bases and J gave up 2 bases; unmatched junction bases: 7. This CDR3 spans 16 amino acids. Germline V CDR1 and CDR2: MNHNS, SASEGT. The CDR3 protein is CASSDRSQGATDTQYF. For the CDR3, the DNA is TGTGCCAGCAGTGATCGTAGTCAGGGGGCCACAGATACGCAGTATTTT.

The chain employs TRBV9 and TRBJ1-6, with D possibly TRBD1 on 5 matching bases. V was cut by 1 base and J by 5 bases, with 10 bases left in between. This CDR3 is built from 15 residues. Looked up from germline, CDR1 is SGDLS and CDR2 is YYNGEE. The DNA of the CDR3 is TGTGCCAGCAGCGTACAGGGCAGCCATAATTCACCCCTCCACTTT. This gives the protein CASSVQGSHNSPLHF.

V and J are TRBV27 and TRBJ2-7, with 8 bases identical to TRBD1. Germline V CDR1 and CDR2: MNHEY, SMNVEV (reference sequence). V shed 5 bases, J shed 5 bases, and the junction held 5 bases outside the gene matches. This CDR3 has 13 amino acids. The CDR3 region has the DNA TGTGCCAGCAGTCTCGACAGGGGTAACGAGCAGTACTTC. Its protein is CASSLDRGNEQYF.

The chain recombines TRBV9 with TRBJ1-4; tentative D call: TRBD1 (6 bases). Trimming cost V 4 bases and J 8 bases, with 24 bases left between them. CDR1 and CDR2 (germline): SGDLS, YYNGEE. The CDR3 is 17 amino acids. CDR3 bases: TGTGCCAGCAGCTCCCTGGCGGGGGCGGACCGAGGGGAAAAACTGTTTTTT. Encoded protein: CASSSLAGADRGEKLFF.

The rearrangement joins TRBV5-1 to TRBJ2-1; 10 bases line up with TRBD2. With V trimmed by 4 bases and J by 6 bases, 7 bases remained unmatched. Germline V gene sequence: CDR1 SGHRS, CDR2 YFSETQ. CDR3 length: 15 amino acids. The CDR3 nucleotides read TGCGCCAGCAGCCCCCTAGCGGGAGCGCCCAATGAGCAGTTCTTC. This encodes CASSPLAGAPNEQFF.

The V and J genes are TRBV5-4 and TRBJ2-5; no firm D call. The V gene's germline CDR1 is SGHNT and CDR2 YYREEE (reference sequence). The CDR3 runs 13 residues. Trimming pared 5 bases from V and 0 bases from J, leaving 8 bases between. CDR3 in amino acids: CASRQTYQETQYF. In DNA form, the CDR3 reads TGTGCCAGCAGACAGACGTACCAAGAGACCCAGTACTTC.

This clone was observed a handful of times. The V and J genes are TRBV7-2 and TRBJ1-6; D is ambiguous. V gave up 1 base and J gave up 0 bases, with 13 bases separating them. This CDR3 region has 18 residues. The germline V gene encodes CDR1 SGHTA and CDR2 FQGNSA. The CDR3 loop is CASSLGPARVSYNSPLHF. The CDR3 DNA is TGTGCCAGCAGCTTAGGACCTGCGAGGGTCTCCTATAATTCACCCCTCCACTTT.

J is TRBJ1-1 and V is TRBV2; no reliable D call. The CDR3 spans 13 residues. The germline V and J ends were trimmed by 2 bases and 4 bases, with 8 bases remaining between them. Germline CDR1 SNHLY, CDR2 FYNNEI. The CDR3 DNA reads as TGTGCCAGCAGTGAATTAACAGCCACTGAAGCTTTCTTT. It encodes CASSELTATEAFF.

The chain links TRBV19 to TRBJ2-6, with a tentative D call TRBD2 (5 bases). V lost 7 bases to trimming and J lost 0 bases, with 7 bases between them. Germline CDR1 reads LNHDA; CDR2 reads SQIVND (reference sequence). The CDR3 is 14 residues long. As DNA, the CDR3 is TGTGCCAGTATGGGGAGCTCTGGGGCCAACGTCCTGACTTTC. Its protein is CASMGSSGANVLTF.

This chain uses TRBV13 with TRBJ1-5; D is unresolved. The CDR3 length is 12 residues. The V end lost 1 base, the J end lost 6 bases, and 4 bases lay between the germline ends. The germline gives CDR1 PRHDT, CDR2 FYEKMQ (reference sequence). CDR3: CASSLDGQPQHF. The CDR3 nucleotides read TGTGCCAGCAGCTTAGACGGTCAGCCCCAGCATTTT.

This clone came up once. The V gene is TRBV5-4, the J gene TRBJ1-2; D unresolved. Germline loops: CDR1 SGHNT, CDR2 YYREEE (reference sequence). The CDR3 totals 15 residues. Deletions cut 4 bases from V and 5 bases from J, with 18 bases between. CDR3 sequence: CASSAEVVGLYGYTF. In DNA form, the CDR3 reads TGTGCCAGCAGCGCGGAGGTGGTGGGCCTTTATGGCTACACCTTC.

The V gene is TRBV6-6, the J gene TRBJ2-3; D remains unclear. The V gene's germline CDR1 is MNHNY and CDR2 SVGAGI (reference sequence). The CDR3 length is 12 residues. The V gene lost 5 bases and the J gene lost 5 bases, with 8 bases spanning the gap. CDR3 in amino acids: CASSVTGDTQYF. The CDR3 DNA reads as TGTGCCAGCAGTGTCACGGGAGATACGCAGTATTTT.

The count of this clone is one. This rearrangement joins TRBV5-1 to TRBJ2-7, with D perhaps matching TRBD2 (6 bases). The V and J ends lost 3 bases and 0 bases respectively, with 10 bases between them. This CDR3 has 14 residues. The germline V gene has CDR1 SGHRS and CDR2 YFSETQ. The CDR3 DNA sequence: TGCGCCAGCAGCTCGCAGGGACTCTCCTACGAGCAGTACTTC. Encoded protein: CASSSQGLSYEQYF.

This chain links TRBV29-1 with TRBJ1-2; 9 nucleotides line up with TRBD1. V lost 5 bases, J lost 8 bases, and 3 bases stayed unmatched. CDR1 and CDR2 from the germline V gene are SQVTM and ANQGSEA. The CDR3 totals 11 residues. CDR3 sequence: CSVPTGGGYTF. The CDR3 nucleotides are TGCAGCGTTCCCACAGGGGGCGGCTACACCTTC.